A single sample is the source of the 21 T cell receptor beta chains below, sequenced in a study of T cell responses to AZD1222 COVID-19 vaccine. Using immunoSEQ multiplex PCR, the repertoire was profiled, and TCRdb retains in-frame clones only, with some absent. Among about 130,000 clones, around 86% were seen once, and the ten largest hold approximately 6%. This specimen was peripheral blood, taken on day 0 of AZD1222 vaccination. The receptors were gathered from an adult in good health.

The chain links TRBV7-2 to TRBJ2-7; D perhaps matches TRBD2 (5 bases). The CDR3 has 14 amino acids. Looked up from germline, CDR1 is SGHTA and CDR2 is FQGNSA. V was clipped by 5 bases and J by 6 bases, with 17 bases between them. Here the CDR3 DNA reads TGTGCCAGCAGCCCCCAGGCCCCCCGGGGCGAGCAGTACTTC. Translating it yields CASSPQAPRGEQYF. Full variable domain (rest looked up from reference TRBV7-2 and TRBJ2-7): GAGVSQSPSNKVTEKGKDVELRCDPISGHTALYWYRQSLGQGLEFLIYFQGNSAPDKSGLPSDRFSAERTGGSVSTLTIQRTQQEDSAVYLCASSPQAPRGEQYFGPGTRLTVT.

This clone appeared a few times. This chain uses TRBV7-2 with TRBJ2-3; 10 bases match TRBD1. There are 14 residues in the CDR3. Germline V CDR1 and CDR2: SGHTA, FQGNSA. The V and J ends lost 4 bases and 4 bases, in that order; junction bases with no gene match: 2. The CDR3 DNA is TGTGCCAGCAGCTGGGACAGGGGTGCAGATACGCAGTATTTT. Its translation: CASSWDRGADTQYF. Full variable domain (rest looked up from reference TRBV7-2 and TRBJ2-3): GAGVSQSPSNKVTEKGKDVELRCDPISGHTALYWYRQSLGQGLEFLIYFQGNSAPDKSGLPSDRFSAERTGGSVSTLTIQRTQQEDSAVYLCASSWDRGADTQYFGPGTRLTVL.

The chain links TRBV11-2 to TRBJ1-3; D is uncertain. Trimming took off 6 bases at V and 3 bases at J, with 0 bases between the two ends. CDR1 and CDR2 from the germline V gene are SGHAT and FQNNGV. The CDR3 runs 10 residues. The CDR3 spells CASSGNTIYF. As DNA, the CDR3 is TGTGCCAGCAGTGGAAACACCATATATTTT. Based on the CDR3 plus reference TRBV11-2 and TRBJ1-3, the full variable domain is EAGVAQSPRYKIIEKRQSVAFWCNPISGHATLYWYQQILGQGPKLLIQFQNNGVVDDSQLPKDRFSAERLKGVDSTLKIQPAKLEDSAVYLCASSGNTIYFGEGSWLTVV.

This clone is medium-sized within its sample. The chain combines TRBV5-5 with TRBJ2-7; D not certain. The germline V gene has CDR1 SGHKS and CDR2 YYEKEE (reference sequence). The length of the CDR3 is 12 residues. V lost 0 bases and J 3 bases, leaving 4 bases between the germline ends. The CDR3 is CASSLEGYEQYF. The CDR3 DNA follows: TGTGCCAGCAGCTTGGAGGGCTACGAGCAGTACTTC.

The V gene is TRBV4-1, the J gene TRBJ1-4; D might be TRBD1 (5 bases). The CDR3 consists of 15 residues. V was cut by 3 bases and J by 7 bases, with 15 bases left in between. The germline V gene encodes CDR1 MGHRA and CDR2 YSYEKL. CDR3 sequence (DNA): TGCGCCAGCAGCCAGTCTCAGGGTGGCAGTGAAAAACTGTTTTTT. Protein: CASSQSQGGSEKLFF.

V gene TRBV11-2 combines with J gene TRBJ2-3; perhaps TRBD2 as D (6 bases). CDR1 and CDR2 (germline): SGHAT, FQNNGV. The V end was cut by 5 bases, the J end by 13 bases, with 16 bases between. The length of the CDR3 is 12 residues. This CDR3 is CASSLGGASKYF. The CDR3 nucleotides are TGTGCCAGCAGCCTTGGAGGGGCTAGCAAGTATTTT.

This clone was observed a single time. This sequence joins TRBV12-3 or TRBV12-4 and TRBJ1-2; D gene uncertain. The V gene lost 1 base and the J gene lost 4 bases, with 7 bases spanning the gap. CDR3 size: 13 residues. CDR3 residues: CASSLELIYGYTF. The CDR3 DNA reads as TGTGCCAGCAGTTTAGAGCTTATCTATGGCTACACCTTC.

The CDR3 is CASSGLARETQYF. CDR3 DNA: TGTGCCAGCAGCGGACTAGCGAGAGAGACCCAGTACTTC. The chain carries TRBV11-2 and TRBJ2-5, with 9 bases that match TRBD2. Germline-derived CDR1 and CDR2 are SGHAT and FQNNGV. V shed 5 bases, J shed 4 bases, and the junction held 2 bases outside the gene matches. The CDR3 length is 13 residues.

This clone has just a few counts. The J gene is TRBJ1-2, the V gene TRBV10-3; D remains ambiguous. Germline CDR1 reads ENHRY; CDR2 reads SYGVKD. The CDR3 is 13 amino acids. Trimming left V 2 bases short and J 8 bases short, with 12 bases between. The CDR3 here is CAISEGQALGYTF. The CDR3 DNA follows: TGTGCCATCAGTGAGGGGCAGGCGTTAGGCTACACCTTC.

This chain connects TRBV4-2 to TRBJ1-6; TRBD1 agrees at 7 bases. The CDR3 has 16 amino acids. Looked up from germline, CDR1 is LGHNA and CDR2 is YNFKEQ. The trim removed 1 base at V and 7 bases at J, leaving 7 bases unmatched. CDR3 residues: CASSQGDRVANSPLHF. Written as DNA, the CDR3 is TGTGCCAGCAGCCAAGGGGACAGAGTCGCGAATTCACCCCTCCACTTT.

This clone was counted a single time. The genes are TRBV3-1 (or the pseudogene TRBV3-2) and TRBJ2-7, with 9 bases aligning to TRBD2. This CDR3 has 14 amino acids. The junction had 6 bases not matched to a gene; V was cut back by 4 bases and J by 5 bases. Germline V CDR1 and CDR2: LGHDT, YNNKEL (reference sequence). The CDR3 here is CASSLGLAAHEQYF. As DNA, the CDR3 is TGTGCCAGCAGCCTGGGACTAGCTGCCCACGAGCAGTACTTC.

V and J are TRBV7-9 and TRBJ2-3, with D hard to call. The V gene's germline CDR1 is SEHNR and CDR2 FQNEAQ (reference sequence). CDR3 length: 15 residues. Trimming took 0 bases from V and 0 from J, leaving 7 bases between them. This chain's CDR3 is CASSLAVRSTDTQYF. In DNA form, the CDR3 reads TGTGCCAGCAGCTTAGCAGTCCGTAGCACAGATACGCAGTATTTT.

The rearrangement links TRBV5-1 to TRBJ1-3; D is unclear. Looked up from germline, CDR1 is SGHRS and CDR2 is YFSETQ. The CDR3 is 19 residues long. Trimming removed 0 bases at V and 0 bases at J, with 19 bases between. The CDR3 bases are TGCGCCAGCAGCTTGGCCTCGAGCGCCAGAGTACTCTCTGGAAACACCATATATTTT. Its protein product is CASSLASSARVLSGNTIYF.

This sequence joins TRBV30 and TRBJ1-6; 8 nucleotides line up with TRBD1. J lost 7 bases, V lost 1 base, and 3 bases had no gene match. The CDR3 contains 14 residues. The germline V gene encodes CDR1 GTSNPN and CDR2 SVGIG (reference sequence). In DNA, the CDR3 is TGTGCCTGGAGTGACAGGGGGGCGAATTCACCCCTCCACTTT. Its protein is CAWSDRGANSPLHF.

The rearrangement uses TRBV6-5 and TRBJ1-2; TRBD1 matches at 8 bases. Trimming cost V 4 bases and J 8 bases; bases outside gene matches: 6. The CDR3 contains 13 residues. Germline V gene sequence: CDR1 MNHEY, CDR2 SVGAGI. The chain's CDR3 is CASSSSQGDGYTF. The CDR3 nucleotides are TGTGCCAGCAGTTCCTCACAGGGGGACGGCTACACCTTC.

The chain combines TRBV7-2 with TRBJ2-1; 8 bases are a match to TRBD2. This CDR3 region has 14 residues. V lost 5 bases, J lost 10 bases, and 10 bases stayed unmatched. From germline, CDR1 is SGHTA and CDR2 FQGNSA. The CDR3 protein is CASSVSPSGGEQFF. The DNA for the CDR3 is TGTGCCAGCAGCGTGAGTCCGAGCGGGGGCGAGCAGTTCTTC.

This CDR3 reads CASSLGLMGGSSYEQYF. CDR3 coding DNA: TGTGCCAGCAGCTTAGGCCTGATGGGGGGGAGCTCCTACGAGCAGTACTTC. The V and J genes are TRBV7-6 and TRBJ2-7, with 7 bases aligning to TRBD2. CDR1 is SGHVS, CDR2 FNYEAQ, per germline. V lost 1 base to trimming and J lost 0 bases; unmatched junction nucleotides: 9. The CDR3 covers 17 residues.

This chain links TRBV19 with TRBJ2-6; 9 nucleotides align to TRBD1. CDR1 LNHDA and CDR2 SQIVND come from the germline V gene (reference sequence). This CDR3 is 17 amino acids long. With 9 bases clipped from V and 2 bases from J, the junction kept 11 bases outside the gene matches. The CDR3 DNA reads TGTGCCAGCCAAGGGACAGGGCACGCCACTGGGGCCAACGTCCTGACTTTC. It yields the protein CASQGTGHATGANVLTF. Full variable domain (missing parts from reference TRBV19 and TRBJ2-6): DGGITQSPKYLFRKEGQNVTLSCEQNLNHDAMYWYRQDPGQGLRLIYYSQIVNDFQKGDIAEGYSVSREKKESFPLTVTSAQKNPTAFYLCASQGTGHATGANVLTFGAGSRLTVL.

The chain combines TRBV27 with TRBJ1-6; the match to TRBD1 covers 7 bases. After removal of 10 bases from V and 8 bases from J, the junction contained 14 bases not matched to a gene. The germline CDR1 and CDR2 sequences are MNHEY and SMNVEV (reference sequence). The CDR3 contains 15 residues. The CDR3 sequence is CATSVRQGEDSPLHF. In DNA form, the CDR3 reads TGTGCCACGTCAGTCCGACAGGGCGAGGATTCACCCCTCCACTTT.

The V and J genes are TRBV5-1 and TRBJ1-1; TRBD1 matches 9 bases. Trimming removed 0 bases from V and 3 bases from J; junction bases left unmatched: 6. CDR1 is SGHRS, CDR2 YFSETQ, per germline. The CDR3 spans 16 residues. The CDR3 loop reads CASSLATDRGDTEAFF. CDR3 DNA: TGCGCCAGCAGCTTGGCTACGGACAGGGGAGACACTGAAGCTTTCTTT. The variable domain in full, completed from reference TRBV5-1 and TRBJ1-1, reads KAGVTQTPRYLIKTRGQQVTLSCSPISGHRSVSWYQQTPGQGLQFLFEYFSETQRNKGNFPGRFSGRQFSNSRSEMNVSTLELGDSALYLCASSLATDRGDTEAFFGQGTRLTVV.

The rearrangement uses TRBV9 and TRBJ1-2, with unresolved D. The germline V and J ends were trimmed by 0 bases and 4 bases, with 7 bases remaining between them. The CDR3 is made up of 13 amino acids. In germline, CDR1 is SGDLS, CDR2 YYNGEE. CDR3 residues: CASSVEQSYGYTF. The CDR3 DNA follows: TGTGCCAGCAGCGTAGAACAGAGCTATGGCTACACCTTC.